This T cell receptor beta chain was recovered during a study of blood T cell repertoires in COVID-19. Background on the study: Researchers got acute and convalescent COVID-19 samples from the United States, Italy and Spain. Sample material is recorded as cDNA or gDNA derived from T cells, B-cell-depleted T cells, or PBMCs.

Two negative PCRs, clearance, or symptom resolution were required of recovered Cohort 3 donors. The CDR3 sequence is 15 residues long. Trimming at V came to 6 bases and at J to 5 bases, leaving 10 bases not matched to a gene. CDR1 and CDR2 from the germline V gene are SGHDN and FVKESK. Using immunoSEQ multiplex PCR, the repertoire was profiled, and TCRdb retains in-frame clones only, with some absent. Here the sample spans about 300,000 clones, approximately 91% being singletons. This TCR came from a man in his sixties who had recovered from COVID-19. V gene TRBV14 combines with J gene TRBJ2-1; TRBD1 aligns across 7 bases. Sequencing input: PBMCs or T cells enriched from blood (not recorded which). The CDR3 loop reads CASSPFNRGDNEQFF. The CDR3 coding sequence is TGTGCCAGCAGTCCTTTCAACAGGGGCGACAATGAGCAGTTCTTC.